This TCR beta chain is drawn from a study of T cells in women clearing cervical HPV infection. Whole-study findings and limits: CIN3+ cases had significantly higher TCR richness than controls; evenness did not differ. Cases and controls were distinguished at AUC 0.83 by richness and V genes.

MY09/MY11 PCR detected cervical HPV DNA; dot-blot assigned genotypes. To note about this clone: Its antigen remains unidentified.

TCRdb keeps only in-frame clones here, not all; method: immunoSEQ multiplex PCR. The table for this sample gives about 25,000 clones. Sequences were obtained from blood buffy coat. The receptor's source is a woman between 18 and 70 years old with a cervical HPV16 infection that either progressed to CIN3+ or cleared (not recorded which).

The CDR3 sequence: CASSLKGPSSYGYTF. The sequenced CDR3 bases are TGTGCCAGCAGCTTAAAAGGCCCTTCAAGCTATGGC. This chain links TRBV7-9 with TRBJ1-2; no reliable D call. The sequenced fragment ends 3 residues before the CDR3 boundary, so the rest is inferred from the germline J gene. The germline V and J ends were trimmed by 2 bases and 4 bases, with 14 bases remaining between them. Germline V gene lookup returns CDR1 SEHNR and CDR2 FQNEAQ (reference sequence). The CDR3 covers 15 residues.